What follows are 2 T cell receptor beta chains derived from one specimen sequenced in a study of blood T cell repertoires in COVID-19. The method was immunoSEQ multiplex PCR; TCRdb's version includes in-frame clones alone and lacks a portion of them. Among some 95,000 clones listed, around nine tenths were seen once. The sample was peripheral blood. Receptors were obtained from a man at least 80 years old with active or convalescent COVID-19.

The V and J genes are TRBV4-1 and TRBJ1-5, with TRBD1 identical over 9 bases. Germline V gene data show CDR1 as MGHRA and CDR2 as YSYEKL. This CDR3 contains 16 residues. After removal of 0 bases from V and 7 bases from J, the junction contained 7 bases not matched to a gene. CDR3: CASSQDRGTGKQPQHF. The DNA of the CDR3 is TGCGCCAGCAGCCAAGATCGGGGGACAGGGAAACAGCCCCAGCATTTT.

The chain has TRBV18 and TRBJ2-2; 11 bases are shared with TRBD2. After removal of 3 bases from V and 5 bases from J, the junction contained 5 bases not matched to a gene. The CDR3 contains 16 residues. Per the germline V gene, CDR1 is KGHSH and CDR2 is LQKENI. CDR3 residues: CASSPATSGVTGELFF. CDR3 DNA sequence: TGTGCCAGCTCACCTGCGACTAGCGGGGTTACCGGGGAGCTGTTTTTT.